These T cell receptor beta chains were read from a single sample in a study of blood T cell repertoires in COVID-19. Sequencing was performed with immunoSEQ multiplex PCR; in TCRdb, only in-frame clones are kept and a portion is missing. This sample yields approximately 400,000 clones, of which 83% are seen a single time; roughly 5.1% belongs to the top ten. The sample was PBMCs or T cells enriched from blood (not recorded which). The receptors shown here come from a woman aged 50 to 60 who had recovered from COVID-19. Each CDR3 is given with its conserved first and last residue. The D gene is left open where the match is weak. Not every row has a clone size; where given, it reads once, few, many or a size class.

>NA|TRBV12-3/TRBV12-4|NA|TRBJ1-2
CASNLISGGYTF
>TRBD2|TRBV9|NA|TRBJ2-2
CASSVGGLAGGPLGELFF
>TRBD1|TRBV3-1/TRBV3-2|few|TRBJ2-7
CASSPGQGSGEQYF
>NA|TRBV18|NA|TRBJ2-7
CASSPLPSQMQQYF
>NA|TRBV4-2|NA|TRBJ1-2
CASSQDRGGAFRYTF
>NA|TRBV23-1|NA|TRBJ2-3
CASTHKDRDFTDTQYF
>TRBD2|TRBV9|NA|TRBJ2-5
CASGDGSGGKETQYF
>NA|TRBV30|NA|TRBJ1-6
CAWRARANSPLHF
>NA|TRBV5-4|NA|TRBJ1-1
CASSLVGETAAFF
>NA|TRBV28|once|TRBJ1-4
CASSPWAKGNNEKLFF
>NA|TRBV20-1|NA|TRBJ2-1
CSASIGPGGYNEQFF
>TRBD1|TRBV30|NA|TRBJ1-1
CAWSRDRGRTEAFF
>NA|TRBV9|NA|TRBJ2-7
CASSGAGYEQYF
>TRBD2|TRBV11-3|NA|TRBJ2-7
CASSNAGTSGDFRYF
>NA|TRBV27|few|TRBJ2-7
CASSFFGGSNYEQYF
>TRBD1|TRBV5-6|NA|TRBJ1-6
CASSTDRDSPLHF
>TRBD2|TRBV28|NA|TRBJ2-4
CASSWGRGDIQYF
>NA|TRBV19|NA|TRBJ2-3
CASSEAGVGTDTQYF
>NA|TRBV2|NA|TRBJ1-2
CASSTPGTRNYGYTF
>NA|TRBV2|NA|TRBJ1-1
CASRDNRNTEAFF
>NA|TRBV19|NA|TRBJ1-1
CASSILNVRRDGAFF
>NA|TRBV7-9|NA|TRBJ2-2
CASSVAVGQRTGELFF
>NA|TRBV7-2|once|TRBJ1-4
CASSLARSNEKLFF
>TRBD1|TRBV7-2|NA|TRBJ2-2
CASSLDRGSTGELFF
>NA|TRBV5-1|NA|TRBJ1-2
CASSLPADYGYTF
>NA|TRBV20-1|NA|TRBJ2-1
CSTTAHNEQFF
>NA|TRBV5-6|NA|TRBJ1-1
CASSLWRENTEAFF
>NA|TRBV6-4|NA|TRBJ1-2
CASRPGINYGYTF
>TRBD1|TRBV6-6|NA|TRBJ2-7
CASRPGTGSVEQYF
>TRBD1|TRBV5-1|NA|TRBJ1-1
CASSFTGANTEAFF
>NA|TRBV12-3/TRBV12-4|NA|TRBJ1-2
CASSLRDGYTF
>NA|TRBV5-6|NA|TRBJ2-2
CASSFPGATGELFF
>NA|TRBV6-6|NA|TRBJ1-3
CASDGGKNSGNTIYF
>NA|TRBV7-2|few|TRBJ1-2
CASSFEPLGGPWFGYTF
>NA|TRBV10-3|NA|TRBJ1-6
CGIGEQGNSPLHF
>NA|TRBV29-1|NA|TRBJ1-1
CSVPHQGPNTEAFF
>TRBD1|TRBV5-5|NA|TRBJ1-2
CASSFGQGRSRDYGYTF
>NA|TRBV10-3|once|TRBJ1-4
CAISESARAEKLFF
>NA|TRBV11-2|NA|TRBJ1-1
CASSTPRGLGTEAFF
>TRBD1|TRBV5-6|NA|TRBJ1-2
CASSLVGTGGYGYTF
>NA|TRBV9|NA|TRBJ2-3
CASSASTTGGLSTDTQYF
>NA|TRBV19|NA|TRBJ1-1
CASSVGRGLDTEAFF
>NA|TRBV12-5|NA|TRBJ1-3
CASGLSPDYSGNTIYF
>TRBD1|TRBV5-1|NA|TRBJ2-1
CASSFPGQGLNEQFF
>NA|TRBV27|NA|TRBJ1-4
CASADSGEKLFF
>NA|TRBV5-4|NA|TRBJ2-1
CASSLGLGQRYNEQFF
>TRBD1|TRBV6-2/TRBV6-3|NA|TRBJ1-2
CASSYGQAPVNYGYTF
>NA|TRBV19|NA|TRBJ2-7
CASSVNPGSSYEQYF